The 30 T cell receptor beta chains below come from one sample, sequenced in a study of blood T cell repertoires in COVID-19. This table comes from immunoSEQ multiplex PCR, and its TCRdb copy is limited to in-frame clones, with some not included. The sample contains more than 85,000 clones, around 90% of which appear only once. The material sequenced was peripheral blood. The receptors come from a woman aged 70-85 years with acute or convalescent COVID-19.

The chain links TRBV28 to TRBJ1-6, with D possibly being TRBD1 (6 bases). The germline V gene has CDR1 MDHEN and CDR2 SYDVKM. The CDR3 covers 16 residues. Trimming cost V 6 bases and J 4 bases, with 16 bases left between them. The CDR3 sequence is CASSASGRGYNSPLHF. The CDR3 DNA reads TGTGCCAGCAGCGCCTCAGGGAGGGGGTATAATTCACCCCTCCACTTT.

In its sample, this clone was seen once. The V gene is TRBV6-5, the J gene TRBJ1-2; D is ambiguous. Looked up from germline, CDR1 is MNHEY and CDR2 is SVGAGI. Trimming left V 6 bases short and J 7 bases short, with 18 bases between. The CDR3 covers 14 residues. CDR3 coding DNA: TGTGCCAGCAGGCCGGTCGAGGCGGACTCTGGCTACACCTTC. Encoded protein: CASRPVEADSGYTF.

The chain recombines TRBV27 with TRBJ1-1; 8 bases map to TRBD1. The J segment lost 5 bases and the V segment lost 2 bases, leaving 7 bases of the junction unmatched. The CDR3 loop spans 15 amino acids. The germline CDR1 and CDR2 sequences are MNHEY and SMNVEV (reference sequence). Written as DNA, the CDR3 is TGTGCCAGCAGTTTACGAAGGACAGGGCGGACTGAAGCTTTCTTT. Translating it yields CASSLRRTGRTEAFF.

This clone has a single count. The CDR3 region has the DNA TGTGCCAGCAGAGAGACAGGGGGAGACCAGCCCCAGCATTTT. Amino acid sequence: CASRETGGDQPQHF. This chain joins TRBV6-5 and TRBJ1-5; TRBD1 agrees at 9 bases. This CDR3 spans 14 amino acids. V lost 6 bases and J lost 7; bases outside the gene matches: 7. Germline CDR1 MNHEY, CDR2 SVGAGI.

The chain combines TRBV5-4 with TRBJ2-5; unclear D gene. This CDR3 has 13 amino acids. CDR1 is SGHNT, CDR2 YYREEE, per germline (reference sequence). Trimming took off 2 bases at V and 0 bases at J, with 5 bases between the two ends. The CDR3 is CASSFQDQETQYF. The CDR3 nucleotides read TGTGCCAGCAGCTTTCAGGACCAAGAGACCCAGTACTTC.

CDR3 DNA sequence: TGCGCCAGCAGCCCCGGGACAGGGAATGAAAAACTGTTTTTT. Residues: CASSPGTGNEKLFF. The chain has TRBV5-1 and TRBJ1-4; TRBD1 agrees at 9 bases. V dropped 4 bases and J dropped 5; count of bases not matched to a gene: 3. The CDR3 has 14 residues. Germline CDR1 and CDR2: SGHRS and YFSETQ.

V usage is TRBV18 and J usage is TRBJ1-4, with 7 nucleotides matching TRBD1. The CDR3 is 15 amino acids. The J segment lost 8 bases and the V segment lost 2 bases, leaving 8 bases of the junction unmatched. Germline CDR1 reads KGHSH; CDR2 reads LQKENI. The CDR3 here is CASSPGATGREKLFF. CDR3 bases: TGTGCCAGCTCACCAGGGGCGACAGGGCGCGAAAAACTGTTTTTT.

The rearrangement links TRBV7-9 to TRBJ1-3; 8 bases are a match to TRBD1. This CDR3 spans 16 amino acids. Looked up from germline, CDR1 is SEHNR and CDR2 is FQNEAQ (reference sequence). The ends lost 5 bases at V and 4 bases at J; junction bases unmatched: 10. In DNA form, the CDR3 reads TGTGCCAGCAGCGATAGGACAGGGCCACCCGGAAACACCATATATTTT. This encodes CASSDRTGPPGNTIYF.

The genes are TRBV6-5 and TRBJ2-2; possible D gene TRBD1, 6 bases. CDR1 is MNHEY, CDR2 SVGAGI, per germline. With 7 bases removed from V and 1 base from J, the gap between germline ends came to 10 bases. This CDR3 comprises 14 residues. The CDR3 sequence is CASTGQWNTGELFF. DNA for the CDR3: TGTGCCAGCACCGGACAGTGGAACACCGGGGAGCTGTTTTTT.

The chain uses TRBV28 and TRBJ1-6; 7 bases are shared with TRBD1. Germline lookup yields CDR1 MDHEN and CDR2 SYDVKM. The ends lost 10 bases at V and 7 bases at J; junction bases unmatched: 7. CDR3 length: 13 amino acids. CDR3 residues: CATEGQTNSPLHF. In nucleotides, the CDR3 is TGTGCCACCGAGGGACAGACAAATTCACCCCTCCACTTT. The full variable domain, completed using reference TRBV28 and TRBJ1-6, is DVKVTQSSRYLVKRTGEKVFLECVQDMDHENMFWYRQDPGLGLRLIYFSYDVKMKEKGDIPEGYSVSREKKERFSLILESASTNQTSMYLCATEGQTNSPLHFGNGTRLTVT.

This clone showed up just a few times. The rearrangement uses TRBV5-1 and TRBJ2-1, with D maybe TRBD2 (6 bases). Trimming pared 3 bases from V and 6 bases from J, leaving 13 bases between. This CDR3 contains 14 residues. Germline V gene lookup returns CDR1 SGHRS and CDR2 YFSETQ. CDR3 bases: TGCGCCAGCAGCTCGGGACTCCTAACCAATGAGCAGTTCTTC. Translating gives CASSSGLLTNEQFF. Full variable domain (missing parts from reference TRBV5-1 and TRBJ2-1): KAGVTQTPRYLIKTRGQQVTLSCSPISGHRSVSWYQQTPGQGLQFLFEYFSETQRNKGNFPGRFSGRQFSNSRSEMNVSTLELGDSALYLCASSSGLLTNEQFFGPGTRLTVL.

The chain carries TRBV11-3 and TRBJ2-3; 9 bases line up with TRBD2. Germline loops: CDR1 SGHNT, CDR2 YENEEA. The CDR3 sequence is 14 residues long. V lost 4 bases and J lost 4; bases outside the gene matches: 3. Written as DNA, the CDR3 is TGTGCCAGCAGCTCGGGACTAGCTGCAGATACGCAGTATTTT. Its translation is CASSSGLAADTQYF.

V and J are TRBV5-1 and TRBJ1-1; D unclear. Germline-derived CDR1 and CDR2 are SGHRS and YFSETQ. The V and J ends lost 3 bases and 1 base respectively, with 16 bases between them. The CDR3 sequence is 16 residues long. DNA for the CDR3: TGCGCCAGCAGCTCGACATTAACTAGTTGGAACACTGAAGCTTTCTTT. Its protein is CASSSTLTSWNTEAFF.

The chain's CDR3 is CASSEVRYEQYV. The CDR3 nucleotides are TGTGCCAGCAGTGAGGTCAGATACGAGCAGTACGTC. The chain couples TRBV2 to TRBJ2-7, with unresolved D. V was pared by 3 bases and J by 4 bases, with 7 bases between. CDR1 SNHLY and CDR2 FYNNEI come from the germline V gene. The CDR3 consists of 12 residues.

This chain connects TRBV18 to TRBJ2-5; 7 positions agree with TRBD2. Germline V gene lookup returns CDR1 KGHSH and CDR2 LQKENI. The CDR3 extends over 16 amino acids. V gave up 0 bases and J gave up 2 bases; unmatched junction bases: 6. DNA of the CDR3: TGTGCCAGCTCACCACCCGGGATTAGCGGGCAAGAGACCCAGTACTTC. Its protein is CASSPPGISGQETQYF.

This chain connects TRBV5-1 to TRBJ2-3, with TRBD1 matching over 10 bases. The length of the CDR3 is 15 residues. Unmatched junction bases numbered 8, after V lost 6 bases and J lost 4 bases. The germline gives CDR1 SGHRS, CDR2 YFSETQ. Here the CDR3 DNA reads TGCGCCAGCAACCCGGGACAGGGGTTGGCAGATACGCAGTATTTT. Its translation: CASNPGQGLADTQYF.

The genes are TRBV6-6 and TRBJ1-6, with 9 bases that match TRBD1. The V gene's germline CDR1 is MNHNY and CDR2 SVGAGI (reference sequence). J gave up 7 bases and V 4 bases, and 8 bases lay outside the gene matches. CDR3 length: 16 residues. The CDR3 DNA sequence: TGTGCCAGCAGTTCTCATAGGACAGGGGTCAATTCACCCCTCCACTTT. It encodes CASSSHRTGVNSPLHF.

V and J are TRBV5-5 and TRBJ1-1; 7 positions agree with TRBD1. This CDR3 spans 19 amino acids. The ends lost 1 base at V and 4 bases at J; junction bases unmatched: 19. Germline values: CDR1 SGHKS, CDR2 YYEKEE (reference sequence). The CDR3 reads CASSLKGVGTAAPSTEAFF. As DNA, the CDR3 is TGTGCCAGCAGCTTGAAGGGGGTCGGGACAGCGGCACCTTCCACTGAAGCTTTCTTT.

This rearrangement joins TRBV21-1 to TRBJ2-7; the table's D call TRBD1 went unverified against the DNA. TRBV21-1 is a documented pseudogene. The CDR3 extends over 16 amino acids. CDR3 loop: CASSKAGGTGLHEQYF. The DNA for the CDR3 is TGTGCCAGCAGCAAAGCCGGAGGGACAGGGCTTCACGAGCAGTACTTC.

The chain carries TRBV7-9 and TRBJ2-7, with TRBD2 matching 9 bases. Germline V gives CDR1 SEHNR, CDR2 FQNEAQ (reference sequence). V shed 6 bases, J shed 3 bases, and the junction held 12 bases outside the gene matches. The CDR3 has 16 residues. CDR3 coding DNA: TGTGCCAGCAGTCCCGGGACTAGCATCCGTCACTACGAGCAGTACTTC. This codes for CASSPGTSIRHYEQYF.

The chain joins TRBV12-5 to TRBJ1-1; D might be TRBD1 (6 bases). Germline CDR1 is LGHNT and CDR2 is FRNRAP. V lost 7 bases and J 1 base, leaving 13 bases between the germline ends. The CDR3 length is 14 residues. CDR3 sequence (DNA): TGTGCTAGTGCCCAGGGACACCCGAACACTGAAGCTTTCTTT. This codes for CASAQGHPNTEAFF.

The chain links TRBV5-1 to TRBJ2-2, with D perhaps TRBD1 (5 bases). The CDR3 contains 14 residues. The V end was cut by 2 bases, the J end by 11 bases, with 16 bases between. Germline CDR1 is SGHRS and CDR2 is YFSETQ. The DNA of the CDR3 is TGCGCCAGCAGCTTTGGGGCAACAACCCGAGAGCTGTTTTTT. It yields the protein CASSFGATTRELFF.

The chain carries TRBV6-5 and TRBJ2-5, with TRBD1 identical over 8 bases. This CDR3 is 15 amino acids long. Germline-derived CDR1 and CDR2 are MNHEY and SVGAGI. J gave up 5 bases and V 6 bases, and 11 bases lay outside the gene matches. DNA of the CDR3: TGTGCCAGCAGCATAACAGGGGGAGGAGGGGAGACCCAGTACTTC. Translating it yields CASSITGGGGETQYF.

V and J are TRBV28 and TRBJ1-2; D is perhaps TRBD1 (6 bases). Germline V gives CDR1 MDHEN, CDR2 SYDVKM. V lost 2 bases and J lost 0, with 10 bases in between. CDR3 length: 15 residues. The CDR3 sequence is CASSLRGTANYGYTF. For the CDR3, the DNA is TGTGCCAGCAGTTTAAGGGGGACCGCTAACTATGGCTACACCTTC.

The rearrangement links TRBV28 to TRBJ1-1, with 9 positions matching TRBD1. Germline V gene data show CDR1 as MDHEN and CDR2 as SYDVKM. The CDR3 spans 16 residues. V trimming: 5 bases; J trimming: 1 base; junction bases outside the gene matches: 8. CDR3 bases: TGTGCCAGCAGTCTACCCGGGACAGGGTGGAACACTGAAGCTTTCTTT. This translates into CASSLPGTGWNTEAFF.

This rearrangement joins TRBV5-6 to TRBJ1-4; the match to TRBD1 covers 8 bases. Per the germline V gene, CDR1 is SGHDT and CDR2 is YYEEEE. With V trimmed by 7 bases and J by 6 bases, 8 bases remained unmatched. The CDR3 is 14 amino acids. The CDR3 DNA sequence: TGTGCCAGCGGCCGACAGGGGCGGGATGAAAAACTGTTTTTT. Its translation is CASGRQGRDEKLFF.

In its sample, this clone was seen once. This chain links TRBV6-1 with TRBJ1-3, with TRBD1 matching 8 bases. The V and J ends lost 2 bases and 2 bases, in that order; junction bases with no gene match: 5. The CDR3 has 16 residues. Germline CDR1 is MNHNS and CDR2 is SASEGT. CDR3 in amino acids: CASSEKMDRAGNTIYF. The CDR3 nucleotides are TGTGCCAGCAGTGAAAAGATGGACAGGGCTGGAAACACCATATATTTT.

The CDR3 region is CASSLGRGGYNEQFF. CDR3 coding DNA: TGTGCCAGCAGCTTGGGGCGGGGGGGCTACAATGAGCAGTTCTTC. The V and J genes are TRBV5-6 and TRBJ2-1; 9 bases agree with TRBD2. Germline loops: CDR1 SGHDT, CDR2 YYEEEE. V lost 0 bases to trimming and J lost 3 bases; unmatched junction nucleotides: 1. The CDR3 totals 15 residues.

V is TRBV9 and J is TRBJ1-6; D perhaps matches TRBD1 (5 bases). V was trimmed by 4 bases and J by 0 bases, leaving 11 bases between them. CDR3 length equals 16 residues. Germline CDR1 and CDR2: SGDLS and YYNGEE. CDR3 in amino acids: CASSPQGNSYNSPLHF. CDR3 sequence (DNA): TGTGCCAGCAGCCCCCAGGGAAACTCCTATAATTCACCCCTCCACTTT.

This clone was recorded only once. This rearrangement joins TRBV19 to TRBJ1-6; D not certain. Trimming shortened V by 4 bases and J by 7 bases, and 11 bases separated the two germline ends. This CDR3 spans 14 amino acids. CDR1 LNHDA and CDR2 SQIVND come from the germline V gene (reference sequence). The chain's CDR3 is CASSTTTRNSPLHF. CDR3 sequence (DNA): TGTGCCAGTAGTACCACGACGAGGAATTCACCCCTCCACTTT.